Presented here are 29 T cell receptor beta chains from one specimen sequenced in a study of blood T cell repertoires in COVID-19. Generated by immunoSEQ multiplex PCR, the TCRdb table keeps only in-frame clones and is missing some. The data show 250,000 to 300,000 clones, 65% to 90% seen once. The specimen sequenced was PBMCs or T cells enriched from blood (not recorded which). The receptors come from a man between 18 and 29 years old who had recovered from COVID-19.

The chain employs TRBV3-1 (or the pseudogene TRBV3-2) and TRBJ1-1, with 7 bases aligning to TRBD1. Germline loops: CDR1 LGHDT, CDR2 YNNKEL (reference sequence). J was trimmed by 2 bases and V by 3 bases; bases with no gene match: 3. CDR3 length: 14 amino acids. CDR3 DNA sequence: TGTGCCAGCAGCCACGGACAGGCAAACACTGAAGCTTTCTTT. Translated: CASSHGQANTEAFF.

The gene calls are TRBV28 and TRBJ2-3; D ambiguous. This CDR3 spans 13 amino acids. From germline, CDR1 is MDHEN and CDR2 SYDVKM. Between the trimmed V and J ends, which lost 9 bases and 0 bases, there was a span of 10 bases. CDR3 coding DNA: TGTGCCAGTACTATTACTAGCACAGATACGCAGTATTTT. It yields the protein CASTITSTDTQYF. Filled out from reference TRBV28 and TRBJ2-3, the complete variable domain reads DVKVTQSSRYLVKRTGEKVFLECVQDMDHENMFWYRQDPGLGLRLIYFSYDVKMKEKGDIPEGYSVSREKKERFSLILESASTNQTSMYLCASTITSTDTQYFGPGTRLTVL.

The chain links TRBV10-3 to TRBJ1-5, with D hard to call. There are 12 residues in the CDR3. Germline CDR1 is ENHRY and CDR2 is SYGVKD. Trimming took off 3 bases at V and 4 bases at J, with 4 bases between the two ends. CDR3: CAISDRNQPQHF. The CDR3 DNA sequence: TGTGCCATCAGTGATCGGAATCAGCCCCAGCATTTT.

The V and J genes are TRBV15 and TRBJ2-7, with 9 bases lining up with TRBD1. J lost 2 bases, V lost 5 bases, and 10 bases had no gene match. Germline V gene lookup returns CDR1 LNHNV and CDR2 YYDKDF (reference sequence). The CDR3 sequence is 16 residues long. The CDR3 region is CATSQIGGQGPYEQYF. The CDR3 bases are TGTGCCACCAGCCAAATAGGGGGACAGGGCCCCTACGAGCAGTACTTC.

This rearrangement joins TRBV29-1 to TRBJ2-2; 10 bases are shared with TRBD2. This CDR3 contains 21 residues. The V segment lost 6 bases and the J segment 0 bases; nucleotides outside the gene matches: 22. The germline V gene encodes CDR1 SQVTM and CDR2 ANQGSEA. The CDR3 DNA sequence: TGCAGCGTCACCCTCAGCGGGGGGGCCATACCGATACCTGCGAACACCGGGGAGCTGTTTTTT. This sequence encodes CSVTLSGGAIPIPANTGELFF.

The chain combines TRBV7-9 with TRBJ2-3; 7 bases align to TRBD1. V lost 6 bases to trimming and J lost 3 bases; unmatched junction nucleotides: 12. The CDR3 runs to 16 residues. Germline CDR1 reads SEHNR; CDR2 reads FQNEAQ (reference sequence). CDR3 nucleotides: TGTGCCAGCAGTTCAGACAGGGATTGGTGGACAGATACGCAGTATTTT. Protein product: CASSSDRDWWTDTQYF.

For this clone: The sample holds other DNA sequences that translate to the same CDR3. The J gene is TRBJ1-1, the V gene TRBV10-3, with D possibly matching TRBD1 (6 bases). The CDR3 is 12 amino acids. The V gene's germline CDR1 is ENHRY and CDR2 SYGVKD. V lost 3 bases, J lost 5 bases, and 7 bases lay in between. The CDR3 DNA sequence: TGTGCCATCAGTGAAGGGGGAACTGAAGCTTTCTTT. This encodes CAISEGGTEAFF.

A remark on this clone: Compared with germline, one end of the junction differs, possibly owing to a read error. The V call is TRBV7-7, the J call TRBJ2-1; 12 positions match TRBD2. There are 16 residues in the CDR3. Germline assignment: CDR1 SSHAT and CDR2 FNYEAQ (reference sequence). The CDR3: CASSPGLAGLYNEQFF. CDR3 DNA sequence: TGTGCTAGCAGCCCCGGACTAGCGGGACTCTACAATGAGCAGTTCTTC.

The chain uses TRBV13 and TRBJ2-3; 7 bases match TRBD2. J lost 4 bases, V lost 3 bases, and 10 bases had no gene match. This CDR3 comprises 16 residues. CDR1 PRHDT and CDR2 FYEKMQ come from the germline V gene (reference sequence). The CDR3 bases are TGTGCCAGCAGCTTTGGTGCGGGAGCCTCCTCAGATACGCAGTATTTT. Translating it yields CASSFGAGASSDTQYF.

This sequence joins TRBV3-1 (or the pseudogene TRBV3-2) and TRBJ2-5, with 11 nucleotides matching TRBD2. Germline assignment: CDR1 LGHDT and CDR2 YNNKEL (reference sequence). The CDR3 runs to 14 residues. V shed 1 base, J shed 9 bases, and the junction held 4 bases outside the gene matches. CDR3 DNA: TGTGCCAGCAGCCAAGGGACTAGCGGGCGGGCCCAGTACTTC. This encodes CASSQGTSGRAQYF.

This chain joins TRBV10-3 and TRBJ2-3; TRBD2 agrees at 7 bases. The CDR3 is 14 residues long. V lost 5 bases to trimming and J lost 0 bases; unmatched junction nucleotides: 2. Per germline, CDR1 ENHRY and CDR2 SYGVKD. The CDR3 bases are TGTGCCATCAGTTCGCGGGGGAGCACAGATACGCAGTATTTT. As protein: CAISSRGSTDTQYF.

The CDR3 DNA reads TGTGCCAGCAGCTTAGCGGGTGGTCGAACGGGTACTGAAGCTTTCTTT. Residues: CASSLAGGRTGTEAFF. This sequence joins TRBV11-2 and TRBJ1-1; D ambiguous. The CDR3 has 16 residues. CDR1 is SGHAT and CDR2 is FQNNGV in the germline V gene. V lost 1 base to trimming and J lost 5 bases, with 17 bases between them. Based on the CDR3 plus reference TRBV11-2 and TRBJ1-1, the full variable domain is EAGVAQSPRYKIIEKRQSVAFWCNPISGHATLYWYQQILGQGPKLLIQFQNNGVVDDSQLPKDRFSAERLKGVDSTLKIQPAKLEDSAVYLCASSLAGGRTGTEAFFGQGTRLTVV.

The chain combines TRBV7-2 with TRBJ2-5; 15 nucleotides agree with TRBD2. CDR3 length: 17 amino acids. The germline V gene has CDR1 SGHTA and CDR2 FQGNSA. V gave up 3 bases and J gave up 5 bases; unmatched junction bases: 7. The CDR3 loop is CASSFFWTSGRAETQYF. The CDR3 DNA is TGTGCCAGCAGCTTCTTCTGGACTAGCGGGAGGGCGGAGACCCAGTACTTC.

This clone was seen more than once but under ten times. The J gene is TRBJ2-2, the V gene TRBV30, with TRBD1 matching over 7 bases. The CDR3 totals 11 residues. In germline, CDR1 is GTSNPN, CDR2 SVGIG (reference sequence). Trimming took 5 bases from V and 12 from J; bases not matched to a gene: 6. The CDR3 nucleotides are TGTGCCTGGGGATGGGGACAGAAGCTGTTTTTT. Its protein product is CAWGWGQKLFF. Full variable domain (missing parts from reference TRBV30 and TRBJ2-2): SQTIHQWPATLVQPVGSPLSLECTVEGTSNPNLYWYRQAAGRGLQLLFYSVGIGQISSEVPQNLSASRPQDRQFILSSKKLLLSDSGFYLCAWGWGQKLFFGEGSRLTVL.

The chain recombines TRBV20-1 with TRBJ2-7; tentatively, D is TRBD1 (6 bases). The CDR3 is 10 amino acids. Trimming pared 4 bases from V and 7 bases from J, leaving 8 bases between. The germline gives CDR1 DFQATT, CDR2 SNEGSKA (reference sequence). The CDR3 here is CSAMGAEQYF. The CDR3 DNA reads TGCAGTGCTATGGGGGCGGAGCAGTACTTC.

This clone was picked up one time. J is TRBJ1-1 and V is TRBV19; 8 nucleotides match TRBD1. Germline values: CDR1 LNHDA, CDR2 SQIVND (reference sequence). The CDR3 sequence is 13 residues long. V shed 7 bases, J shed 4 bases, and the junction held 5 bases outside the gene matches. As DNA, the CDR3 is TGTGCCAGTAACTCAGGGGGCGTCACTGAAGCTTTCTTT. Amino acids: CASNSGGVTEAFF.

The chain joins TRBV5-1 to TRBJ2-5; D is perhaps TRBD1 (6 bases). This CDR3 region has 14 residues. Germline lookup yields CDR1 SGHRS and CDR2 YFSETQ. The V end was cut by 0 bases, the J end by 5 bases, with 11 bases between. CDR3 coding DNA: TGCGCCAGCAGCTTGGGAAACAGGGCGGAGACCCAGTACTTC. As protein: CASSLGNRAETQYF.

This clone has a handful of counts. The chain has TRBV19 and TRBJ2-3; 9 bases align to TRBD1. V was clipped by 5 bases and J by 3 bases; unmatched bases: 6. The CDR3 runs to 15 residues. CDR1 is LNHDA and CDR2 is SQIVND in the germline V gene (reference sequence). This chain's CDR3 is CASSFGQGSTDTQYF. The DNA for the CDR3 is TGTGCCAGTAGTTTCGGACAGGGGTCTACAGATACGCAGTATTTT.

This clone was detected once. V usage is TRBV5-4 and J usage is TRBJ2-3; tentative D call: TRBD1 (5 bases). Deletions cut 1 base from V and 4 bases from J, with 10 bases between. Germline V gene sequence: CDR1 SGHNT, CDR2 YYREEE (reference sequence). The CDR3 runs to 14 residues. CDR3 in DNA: TGTGCCAGCAGCTTGTATATGGGGCCAGATACGCAGTATTTT. The encoded protein is CASSLYMGPDTQYF.

V usage is TRBV10-3 and J usage is TRBJ2-2; TRBD1 is a possible D gene (6 bases). CDR3 size: 17 residues. Trimming took 6 bases from V and 1 from J, leaving 18 bases between them. Germline CDR1 reads ENHRY; CDR2 reads SYGVKD. CDR3 DNA sequence: TGTGCCATCAGCAATACCGGACAGCCCTGGAACACCGGGGAGCTGTTTTTT. Translation: CAISNTGQPWNTGELFF.

The rearrangement uses TRBV30 and TRBJ1-1; D gene unclear. Trimming cost V 3 bases and J 1 base, with 9 bases left between them. This CDR3 is built from 13 residues. CDR1 is GTSNPN and CDR2 is SVGIG in the germline V gene (reference sequence). The CDR3 sequence is CAWSYGGNTEAFF. In DNA form, the CDR3 reads TGTGCCTGGAGCTATGGTGGGAACACTGAAGCTTTCTTT.

V gene TRBV5-5 combines with J gene TRBJ2-7; 8 nucleotides match TRBD1. The V gene's germline CDR1 is SGHKS and CDR2 YYEKEE (reference sequence). This CDR3 has 12 amino acids. Trimming cost V 4 bases and J 8 bases; bases outside gene matches: 5. CDR3 nucleotide sequence: TGTGCCAGCAGCCTGGGACAGGAGAAGCAGTACTTC. Translating it yields CASSLGQEKQYF. The variable domain in full, completed from reference TRBV5-5 and TRBJ2-7, reads DAGVTQSPTHLIKTRGQQVTLRCSPISGHKSVSWYQQVLGQGPQFIFQYYEKEERGRGNFPDRFSARQFPNYSSELNVNALLLGDSALYLCASSLGQEKQYFGPGTRLTVT.

The chain recombines TRBV27 with TRBJ1-6; D is possibly TRBD1 (5 bases). The length of the CDR3 is 16 residues. Germline values: CDR1 MNHEY, CDR2 SMNVEV (reference sequence). The ends were cut back, 6 bases at V and 11 bases at J, with 23 bases in the middle. The CDR3 nucleotides are TGTGCCAGCAGGCGTGCGCCTGGGGGGGGGACGGCACCCCTCCACTTT. It specifies CASRRAPGGGTAPLHF.

The gene calls are TRBV6-5 and TRBJ1-2, with D perhaps matching TRBD1 (6 bases). Looked up from germline, CDR1 is MNHEY and CDR2 is SVGAGI. V dropped 6 bases and J dropped 8 bases, with 22 bases sitting between them. The CDR3 totals 15 residues. CDR3 in amino acids: CASSDYITGKRGYTF. CDR3 nucleotide sequence: TGTGCCAGCAGCGACTATATCACAGGGAAACGGGGCTACACCTTC.

The genes are TRBV6-5 and TRBJ1-4; a weak D match, TRBD1 (5 bases). V lost 4 bases, J lost 0 bases, and 9 bases lay in between. The CDR3 consists of 15 residues. Germline loops: CDR1 MNHEY, CDR2 SVGAGI. The CDR3 DNA reads as TGTGCCAGCAGTTCAAGGGGTGCAACTAATGAAAAACTGTTTTTT. This translates into CASSSRGATNEKLFF.

The chain recombines TRBV5-4 with TRBJ2-2, with a tentative D call TRBD1 (8 bases). Per germline, CDR1 SGHNT and CDR2 YYREEE (reference sequence). With 0 bases removed from V and 7 bases from J, the gap between germline ends came to 13 bases. The CDR3 consists of 15 residues. CDR3 coding DNA: TGTGCCAGCAGCTTGGACAGGGGGGGGCACGGGGAGCTGTTTTTT. Its translation: CASSLDRGGHGELFF.

The genes are TRBV5-4 and TRBJ2-3; 7 bases map to TRBD2. The CDR3 has 15 residues. Trimming cost V 4 bases and J 2 bases; bases outside gene matches: 7. Germline CDR1 is SGHNT and CDR2 is YYREEE (reference sequence). DNA of the CDR3: TGTGCCAGCAGCCTGGGGCTAGCGGACACAGATACGCAGTATTTT. Protein product: CASSLGLADTDTQYF.

The table lists this clone with many counts. The chain is built from TRBV4-1 and TRBJ2-2; maybe TRBD1 (6 bases). The CDR3 has 16 amino acids. V was pared by 2 bases and J by 1 base, with 11 bases between. Germline CDR1 and CDR2: MGHRA and YSYEKL. The CDR3 DNA reads TGCGCCAGCAGCCAACAACCGGGACAGAACACCGGGGAGCTGTTTTTT. This sequence encodes CASSQQPGQNTGELFF.

The rearrangement uses TRBV7-2 and TRBJ2-7; 7 nucleotides agree with TRBD1. Germline V lookup: CDR1 SGHTA, CDR2 FQGNSA. The CDR3 contains 13 residues. V lost 4 bases to trimming and J lost 7 bases; unmatched junction nucleotides: 7. The CDR3 sequence is CASSSGQWVEQYF. The CDR3 DNA is TGTGCCAGCAGCTCGGGACAGTGGGTGGAGCAGTACTTC.